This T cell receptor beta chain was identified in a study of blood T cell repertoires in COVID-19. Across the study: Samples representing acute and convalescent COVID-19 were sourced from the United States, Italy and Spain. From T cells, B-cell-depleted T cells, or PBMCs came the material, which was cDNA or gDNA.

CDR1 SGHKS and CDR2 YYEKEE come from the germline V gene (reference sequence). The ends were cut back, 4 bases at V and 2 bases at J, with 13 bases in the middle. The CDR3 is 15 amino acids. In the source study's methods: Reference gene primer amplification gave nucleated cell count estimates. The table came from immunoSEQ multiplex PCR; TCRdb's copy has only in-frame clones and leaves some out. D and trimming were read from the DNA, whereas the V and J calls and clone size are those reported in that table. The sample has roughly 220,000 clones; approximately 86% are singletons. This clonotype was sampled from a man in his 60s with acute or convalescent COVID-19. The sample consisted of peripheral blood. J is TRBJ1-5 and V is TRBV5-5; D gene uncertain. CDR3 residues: CASSALARGNQPQHF. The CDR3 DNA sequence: TGTGCCAGCAGCGCCCTTGCGCGGGGCAATCAGCCCCAGCATTTT.